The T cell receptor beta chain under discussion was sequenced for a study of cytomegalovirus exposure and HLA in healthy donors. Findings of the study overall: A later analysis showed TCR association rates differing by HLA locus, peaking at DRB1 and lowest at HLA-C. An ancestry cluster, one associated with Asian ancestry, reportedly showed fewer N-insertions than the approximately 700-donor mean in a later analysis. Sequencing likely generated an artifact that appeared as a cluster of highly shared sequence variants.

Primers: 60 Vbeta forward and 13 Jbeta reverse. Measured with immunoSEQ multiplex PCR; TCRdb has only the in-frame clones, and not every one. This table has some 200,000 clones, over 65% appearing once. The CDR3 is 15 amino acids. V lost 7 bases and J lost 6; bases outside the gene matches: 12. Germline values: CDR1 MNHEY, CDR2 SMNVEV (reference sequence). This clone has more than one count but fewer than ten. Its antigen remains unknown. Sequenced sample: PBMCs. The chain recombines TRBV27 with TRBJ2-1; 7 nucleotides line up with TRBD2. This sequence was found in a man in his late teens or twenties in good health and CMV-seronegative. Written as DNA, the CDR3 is TGTGCCAGCATCAAAAGTAGCGCGGGAGCCAATGAGCAGTTCTTC. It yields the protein CASIKSSAGANEQFF.